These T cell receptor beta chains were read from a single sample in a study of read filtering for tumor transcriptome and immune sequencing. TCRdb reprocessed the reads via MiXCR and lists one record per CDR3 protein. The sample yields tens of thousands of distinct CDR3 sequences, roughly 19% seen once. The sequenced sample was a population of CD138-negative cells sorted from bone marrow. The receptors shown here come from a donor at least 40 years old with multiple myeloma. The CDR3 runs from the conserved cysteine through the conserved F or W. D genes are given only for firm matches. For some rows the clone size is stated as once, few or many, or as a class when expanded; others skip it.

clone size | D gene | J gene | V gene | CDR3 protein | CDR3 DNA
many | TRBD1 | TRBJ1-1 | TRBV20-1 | CSARNRGTGGEAFF | TGCAGTGCTAGAAATAGAGGGACAGGGGGTGAAGCTTTCTTT
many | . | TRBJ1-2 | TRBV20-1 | CSAKVGSDGYGYTF | TGCAGTGCTAAGGTCGGGTCTGACGGCTATGGCTACACCTTC
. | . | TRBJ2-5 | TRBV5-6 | CASSLQRRETQYF | TGTGCCAGCAGCTTACAGAGGCGGGAGACCCAGTACTTC
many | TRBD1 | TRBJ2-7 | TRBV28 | CASSYPGTGAYEQYF | TGTGCCAGCAGTTACCCCGGGACAGGCGCCTACGAGCAGTACTTC
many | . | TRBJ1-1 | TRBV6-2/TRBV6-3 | CASRKTVNTEAFF | TGTGCCAGCAGAAAGACAGTGAACACTGAAGCTTTCTTT
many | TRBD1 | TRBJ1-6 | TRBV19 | CASSETGGSGSPLHF | TGTGCCAGTAGTGAGACAGGGGGCTCTGGTTCACCCCTCCACTTT
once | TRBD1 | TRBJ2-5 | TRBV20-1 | CSAEDEDRAFPQETQYF | TGCAGTGCGGAAGATGAGGACAGGGCTTTTCCCCAAGAGACCCAGTACTTC
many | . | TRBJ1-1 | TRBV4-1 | CASSQQPNTEAFF | TGCGCCAGCAGCCAACAGCCCAACACTGAAGCTTTCTTT
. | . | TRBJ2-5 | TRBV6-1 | CASNLGETQYF | TGTGCCAGCAATCTAGGAGAGACCCAGTACTTC
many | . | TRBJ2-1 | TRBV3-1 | CASSKGGMGYNEQFF | TGTGCCAGCAGCAAAGGCGGAATGGGGTACAATGAGCAGTTCTTC
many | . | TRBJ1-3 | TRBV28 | CASSPPKGSSGNTIYF | TGTGCCAGCAGCCCTCCCAAAGGGAGCTCTGGAAACACCATATATTTT
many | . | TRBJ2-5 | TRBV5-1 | CASSLANLAGPYQETQYF | TGCGCCAGCAGCTTGGCCAATTTGGCGGGACCCTACCAAGAGACCCAGTACTTC
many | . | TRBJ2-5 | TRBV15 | CATSRDGQTQYF | TGTGCCACCAGCAGAGACGGGCAGACCCAGTACTTC
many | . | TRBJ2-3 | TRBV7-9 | CASSRDSPTQYF | TGTGCCAGCAGCCGGGACTCACCTACGCAGTATTTT
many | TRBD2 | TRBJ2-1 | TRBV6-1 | CASSPPTASGRGDEQFF | TGTGCCAGCAGCCCCCCCACGGCTAGCGGGAGGGGCGATGAGCAGTTCTTC
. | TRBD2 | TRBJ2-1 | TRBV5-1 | CASNWGGSSYNGQFF | TGCGCCAGCAACTGGGGCGGGAGCTCCTACAATGGGCAGTTCTTC
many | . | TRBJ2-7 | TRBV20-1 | CSARGGDGPYEQYF | TGCAGTGCTAGAGGAGGCGACGGTCCTTACGAGCAGTACTTC
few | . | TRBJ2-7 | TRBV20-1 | CSASEQLSSYEQYF | TGCAGTGCTAGCGAACAGCTTAGCTCCTACGAGCAGTACTTC
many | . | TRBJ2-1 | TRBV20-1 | CSARQDNEQFF | TGCAGTGCTAGACAGGACAATGAGCAGTTCTTC
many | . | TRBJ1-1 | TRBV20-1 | CSAETGRDTEAFF | TGCAGTGCGGAAACAGGGCGGGACACTGAAGCTTTCTTT
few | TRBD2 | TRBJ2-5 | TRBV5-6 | CASSLFGGAGEKGTQYF | TGTGCCAGCAGCTTGTTCGGGGGGGCCGGGGAGAAGGGGACCCAGTACTTC
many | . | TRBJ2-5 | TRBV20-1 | CSASDEETQYF | TGCAGTGCCTCTGACGAGGAGACCCAGTACTTC
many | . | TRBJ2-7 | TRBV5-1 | CASSPPGQHEQYF | TGCGCCAGCAGCCCGCCCGGACAACACGAGCAGTACTTC
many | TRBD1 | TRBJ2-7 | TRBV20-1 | CSATTDREELYEQYF | TGCAGTGCTACAACCGACAGGGAAGAGTTGTACGAGCAGTACTTC
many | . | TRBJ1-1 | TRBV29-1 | CSVEGRGRSTEAFF | TGCAGCGTTGAAGGGCGGGGACGGAGCACTGAAGCTTTCTTT
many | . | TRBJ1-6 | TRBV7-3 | CASSLTGIGSPLHF | TGTGCCAGCAGCTTAACTGGGATTGGTTCACCCCTCCACTTT
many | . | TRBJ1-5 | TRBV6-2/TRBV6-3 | CASTGRGSNQPQHF | TGTGCCAGCACCGGGAGAGGTAGCAATCAGCCCCAGCATTTT
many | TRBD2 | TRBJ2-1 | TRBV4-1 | CASSPLPVAGVGNEQFF | TGCGCCAGCAGCCCGCTACCTGTAGCGGGAGTGGGCAATGAGCAGTTCTTC
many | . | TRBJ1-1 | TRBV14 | CASSQYPTGNMNTEAFF | TGTGCCAGCAGCCAATACCCGACAGGAAACATGAACACTGAAGCTTTCTTT
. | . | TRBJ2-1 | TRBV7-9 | CASSLLQGFDDEQFF | TGTGCCAGTAGCTTACTGCAGGGTTTTGACGATGAGCAGTTCTTC
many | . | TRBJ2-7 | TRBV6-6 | CASSYQRDGYEQYF | TGTGCCAGCAGTTACCAACGGGACGGCTACGAGCAGTACTTC
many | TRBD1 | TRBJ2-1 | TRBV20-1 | CSASGTVIYNEQFF | TGCAGTGCGTCCGGGACAGTCATCTACAATGAGCAGTTCTTC
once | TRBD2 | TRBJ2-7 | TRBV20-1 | CSATSGKRAYKQYF | TGCAGCGCTACTAGCGGGAAAAGGGCCTACAAGCAGTACTTC
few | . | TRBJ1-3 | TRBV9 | CASSVDSRGQGNTIYF | TGTGCCAGCAGCGTAGACTCCAGGGGACAAGGAAACACCATATATTTT
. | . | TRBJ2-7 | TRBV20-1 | CSAPNYLTRGGYEQYF | TGCAGTGCCCCGAACTACCTGACTAGGGGAGGCTACGAGCAGTACTTC
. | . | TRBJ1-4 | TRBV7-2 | CASSTDGKTNEKLFF | TGTGCCAGCAGCACGGACGGGAAAACTAATGAAAAACTGTTTTTT
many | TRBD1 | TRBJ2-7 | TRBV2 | CASSVRQGDIPRYEQYF | TGTGCCAGCAGTGTTCGTCAGGGGGACATTCCTCGCTACGAGCAGTACTTC
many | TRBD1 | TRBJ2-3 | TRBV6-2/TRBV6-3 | CASSSPDRGSDTQYF | TGTGCCAGCAGTTCCCCGGACAGGGGGTCAGATACGCAGTATTTT
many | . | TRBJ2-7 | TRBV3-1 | CASSQDYHTGTYEQYF | TGTGCCAGCAGCCAAGATTATCACACAGGTACCTACGAGCAGTACTTC
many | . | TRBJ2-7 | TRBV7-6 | CASSPLTGTRAEIGEQYF | TGTGCCAGCAGCCCCTTGACCGGGACAAGGGCAGAGATCGGAGAGCAGTACTTC
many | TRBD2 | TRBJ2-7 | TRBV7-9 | CASSPGGVEQYF | TGTGCCAGCAGCCCCGGGGGGGTGGAGCAGTACTTC